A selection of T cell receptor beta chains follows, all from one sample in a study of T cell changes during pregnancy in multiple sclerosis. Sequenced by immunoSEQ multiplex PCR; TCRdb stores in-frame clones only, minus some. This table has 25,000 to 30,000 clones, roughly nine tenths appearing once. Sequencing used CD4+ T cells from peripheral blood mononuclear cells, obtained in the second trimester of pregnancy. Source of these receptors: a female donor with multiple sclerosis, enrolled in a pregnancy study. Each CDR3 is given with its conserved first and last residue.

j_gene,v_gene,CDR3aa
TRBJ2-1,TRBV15,CATSRDWQIDEQFF
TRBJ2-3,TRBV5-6,CASSLIGLAGGDTQYF
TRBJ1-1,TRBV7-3,CASSLRGGAEAFF
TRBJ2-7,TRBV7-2,CASSLGTSGALSYEQYF
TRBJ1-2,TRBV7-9,CASSPRTGGSGYGYTF
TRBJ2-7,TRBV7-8,CASSAMRLSYEQYF
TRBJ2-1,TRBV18,CASSPSGGNNEQFF
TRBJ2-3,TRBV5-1,CASRDRGPPADTQYF
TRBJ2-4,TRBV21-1,CASSKEKERGAKNIQYF
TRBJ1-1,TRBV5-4,CASSLLTRNTEAFF
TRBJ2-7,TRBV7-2,CASSWAGTGTYEQYF
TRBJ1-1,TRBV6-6,CASSYSTAGTEAFF
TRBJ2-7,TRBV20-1,CSARGTTEQYF
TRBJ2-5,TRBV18,CASSPRDRDQETQYF
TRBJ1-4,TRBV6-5,CASTDRGTNEKLFF
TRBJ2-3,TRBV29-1,CSVDSGGGADTQYF
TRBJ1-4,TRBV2,CASGGQNTDANWDEKLFF
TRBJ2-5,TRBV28,CASSWGGETQYF
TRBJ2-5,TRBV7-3,CASSSSGGRSGWTQYF
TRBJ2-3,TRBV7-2,CASSLGAGGAGGTDTQYF
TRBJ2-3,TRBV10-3,CAIKRGGQRTDTQYF
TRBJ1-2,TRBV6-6,CASRPDWGPGYGYTF
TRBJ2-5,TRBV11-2,CASSPGQPLLETQYF
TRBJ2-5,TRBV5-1,CASSTETGGVTQYF
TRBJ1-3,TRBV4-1,CASSFTPVGQGPGNTIYF
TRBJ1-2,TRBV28,CASSYPRTGTYGYTF
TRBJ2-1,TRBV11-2,CASSQGSGGRNEQFF
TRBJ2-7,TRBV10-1,CASIVRPPGYEQYF
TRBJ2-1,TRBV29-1,CSVEADRPYNEQFF